Listed below are T cell receptor beta chains from one sample, sequenced in a study of blood T cell repertoires in COVID-19. Data came from immunoSEQ multiplex PCR; TCRdb stores just in-frame clones and leaves some out. The table has around 300,000 clones, 86% seen once; the top ten hold 3%. The sample consisted of peripheral blood. The receptors here all came from a woman younger than 45 with active or convalescent COVID-19. The CDR3 runs from the conserved cysteine through the conserved F or W. Each record gives: clone size, V gene, CDR3 protein. Only part of the rows carry a size: once, few, many, or a class if the clone is expanded.

-,TRBV7-2,CASSEAWVTDTQYF
-,TRBV6-1,CASGLAGYDGYTF
-,TRBV7-9,CASSKVTGKNEKLFF
-,TRBV5-1,CASKGGAETQYF
-,TRBV7-2,CASSPQGWGNTIYF
few,TRBV7-9,CASSPRTTFQETQYF
once,TRBV30,CAWRTNNINEQFF
-,TRBV5-6,CASSLGAYEQYF
many,TRBV7-9,CASSSTSLGETQYF
few,TRBV6-2/TRBV6-3,CASSLPGQIGYTF
once,TRBV21-1,CASSKDKHNNSPLHF
-,TRBV4-3,CASSQEAAGGPGELFF
few,TRBV4-2,CASSQDGAETQYF
-,TRBV6-5,CASRGYRAETQYF
-,TRBV5-1,CASSLTSPQGELFF
few,TRBV5-6,CASSLGPGGGAGGELFF
-,TRBV18,CASSPLPKGGTGNTIYF
-,TRBV25-1,CASSEQGINYGYTF
-,TRBV14,CASSRAQGSLGNTIYF
-,TRBV7-9,CASSAGTGVLTEAFF
-,TRBV9,CASSPRDGNTIYF
-,TRBV10-2,CASSMLTGISGYTF
-,TRBV9,CASTPGGYGYTF
few,TRBV5-1,CASSLQGQDGLTEAFF